This T cell receptor beta chain is from a study of cytomegalovirus exposure and HLA in healthy donors. Trimming shortened V by 5 bases and J by 6 bases, and 16 bases separated the two germline ends. The CDR3 spans 13 residues. CDR1 GTSNPN and CDR2 SVGIG come from the germline V gene (reference sequence). This clone came up once. Primers included in the PCR were 60 Vbeta and 13 Jbeta primers. Repertoires were generated with immunoSEQ multiplex PCR, while TCRdb's copy carries only in-frame clones and drops some. The sample lists 180,000 or so clones, around 80% occurring once. Specimen: PBMCs. The receptor was derived from a woman under 40 in good health and CMV-seropositive. The chain joins TRBV30 to TRBJ1-2, with TRBD1 as a possible D gene (5 bases). The CDR3 DNA reads as TGTGCCTGGGCACCGGGACTCGTACATGGCTACACCTTC. It translates to CAWAPGLVHGYTF. The full variable domain, rest sourced from reference TRBV30 and TRBJ1-2, is SQTIHQWPATLVQPVGSPLSLECTVEGTSNPNLYWYRQAAGRGLQLLFYSVGIGQISSEVPQNLSASRPQDRQFILSSKKLLLSDSGFYLCAWAPGLVHGYTFGSGTRLTVV.